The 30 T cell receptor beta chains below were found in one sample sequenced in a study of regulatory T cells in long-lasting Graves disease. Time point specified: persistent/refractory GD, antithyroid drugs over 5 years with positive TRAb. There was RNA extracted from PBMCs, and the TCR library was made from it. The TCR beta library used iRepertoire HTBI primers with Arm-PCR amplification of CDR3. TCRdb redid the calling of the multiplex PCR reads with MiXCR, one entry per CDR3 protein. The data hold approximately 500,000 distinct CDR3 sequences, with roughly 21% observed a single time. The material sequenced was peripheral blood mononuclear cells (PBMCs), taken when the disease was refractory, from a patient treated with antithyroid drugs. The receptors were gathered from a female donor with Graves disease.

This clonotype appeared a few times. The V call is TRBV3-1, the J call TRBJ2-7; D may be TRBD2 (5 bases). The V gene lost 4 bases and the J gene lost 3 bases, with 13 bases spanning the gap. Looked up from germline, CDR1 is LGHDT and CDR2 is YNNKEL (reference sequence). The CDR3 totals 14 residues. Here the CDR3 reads CASSLRTRFYEQYF. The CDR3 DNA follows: TGTGCCAGCAGCCTTCGGACTCGCTTCTACGAGCAGTACTTC.

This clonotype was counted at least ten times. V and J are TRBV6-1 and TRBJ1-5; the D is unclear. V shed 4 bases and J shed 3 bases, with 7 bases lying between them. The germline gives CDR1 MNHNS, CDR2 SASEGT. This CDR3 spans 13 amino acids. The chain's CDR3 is CASSGRNNQPQHF. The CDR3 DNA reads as TGTGCCAGCAGTGGACGGAACAATCAGCCCCAGCATTTT.

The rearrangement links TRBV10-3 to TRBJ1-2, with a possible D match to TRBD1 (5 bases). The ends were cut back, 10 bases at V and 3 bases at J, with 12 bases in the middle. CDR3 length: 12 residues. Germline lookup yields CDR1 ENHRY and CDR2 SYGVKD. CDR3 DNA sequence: TGTGCCACCCGGGGAGGGGACTATGGCTACACCTTC. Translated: CATRGGDYGYTF.

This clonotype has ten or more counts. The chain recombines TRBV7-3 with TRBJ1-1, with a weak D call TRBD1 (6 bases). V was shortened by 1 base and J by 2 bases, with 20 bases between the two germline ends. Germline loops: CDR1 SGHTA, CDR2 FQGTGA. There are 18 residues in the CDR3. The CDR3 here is CASSLIPPSTGQNTEAFF. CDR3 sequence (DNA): TGTGCCAGCAGCTTAATTCCCCCTTCGACGGGACAAAACACTGAAGCTTTCTTT.

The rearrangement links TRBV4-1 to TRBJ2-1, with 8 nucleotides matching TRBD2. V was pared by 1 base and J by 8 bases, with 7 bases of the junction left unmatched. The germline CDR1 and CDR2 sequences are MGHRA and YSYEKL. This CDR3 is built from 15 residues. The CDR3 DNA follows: TGCGCCAGCAGCCAAGTGGGGACTAGTACGTATGAGCAGTTCTTC. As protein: CASSQVGTSTYEQFF.

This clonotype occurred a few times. CDR3 sequence (DNA): TGTGCCAGCAGATACGGCAAGAACACTGAAGCTTTCTTT. This translates into CASRYGKNTEAFF. The rearrangement joins TRBV11-2 to TRBJ1-1, with D uncertain. This CDR3 has 13 amino acids. V was trimmed by 6 bases and J by 1 base, leaving 9 bases between them. Germline V gene lookup returns CDR1 SGHAT and CDR2 FQNNGV. The whole variable domain, remainder taken from reference TRBV11-2 and TRBJ1-1, is EAGVAQSPRYKIIEKRQSVAFWCNPISGHATLYWYQQILGQGPKLLIQFQNNGVVDDSQLPKDRFSAERLKGVDSTLKIQPAKLEDSAVYLCASRYGKNTEAFFGQGTRLTVV.

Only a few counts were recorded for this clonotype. The CDR3 DNA follows: TGTGCCAGCAGCCAAGATTTTGCGGGCGCGACCTACGAGCAGTACTTC. Protein product: CASSQDFAGATYEQYF. The chain is built from TRBV4-2 and TRBJ2-7; a weak D match, TRBD2 (5 bases). Germline V lookup: CDR1 LGHNA, CDR2 YNFKEQ. This CDR3 is built from 16 residues. Trimming took off 0 bases at V and 2 bases at J, with 14 bases between the two ends.

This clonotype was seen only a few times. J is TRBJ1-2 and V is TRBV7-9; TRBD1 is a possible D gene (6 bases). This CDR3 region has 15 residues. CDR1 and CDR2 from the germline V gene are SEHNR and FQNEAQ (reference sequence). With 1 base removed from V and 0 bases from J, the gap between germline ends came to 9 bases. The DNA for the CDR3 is TGTGCCAGCAGCTTAGTTGGGGGGCCTAACTATGGCTACACCTTC. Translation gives CASSLVGGPNYGYTF.

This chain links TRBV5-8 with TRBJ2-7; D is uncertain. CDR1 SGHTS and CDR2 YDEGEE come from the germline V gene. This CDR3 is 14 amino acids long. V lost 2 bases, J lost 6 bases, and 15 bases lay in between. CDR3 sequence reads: CASSFENGPSEQYF. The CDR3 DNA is TGTGCCAGCAGCTTTGAGAACGGCCCCTCCGAGCAGTACTTC.

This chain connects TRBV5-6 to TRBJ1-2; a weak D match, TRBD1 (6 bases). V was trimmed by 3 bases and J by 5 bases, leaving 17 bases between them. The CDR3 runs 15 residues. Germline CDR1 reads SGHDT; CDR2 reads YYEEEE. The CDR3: CASSSTGMSGYGYTF. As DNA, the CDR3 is TGTGCCAGCAGCTCAACAGGGATGTCTGGATATGGCTACACCTTC. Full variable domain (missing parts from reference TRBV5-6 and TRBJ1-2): DAGVTQSPTHLIKTRGQQVTLRCSPKSGHDTVSWYQQALGQGPQFIFQYYEEEERQRGNFPDRFSGHQFPNYSSELNVNALLLGDSALYLCASSSTGMSGYGYTFGSGTRLTVV.

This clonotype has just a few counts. The CDR3, as DNA: TGTGCCAGCAGGAGCGGGGGGGAACCGGGCGAGCAGTACTTC. Translated: CASRSGGEPGEQYF. This chain connects TRBV12-3 or TRBV12-4 to TRBJ2-7; TRBD2 matches at 10 bases. The CDR3 totals 14 residues. V dropped 6 bases and J dropped 6; count of bases not matched to a gene: 8.

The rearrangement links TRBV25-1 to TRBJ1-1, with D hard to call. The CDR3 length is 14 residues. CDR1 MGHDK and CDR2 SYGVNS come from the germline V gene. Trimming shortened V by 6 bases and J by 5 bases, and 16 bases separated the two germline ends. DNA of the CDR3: TGTGCCAGCAGCCGCTCGTTTTTACTGACTGAAGCTTTCTTT. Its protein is CASSRSFLLTEAFF.

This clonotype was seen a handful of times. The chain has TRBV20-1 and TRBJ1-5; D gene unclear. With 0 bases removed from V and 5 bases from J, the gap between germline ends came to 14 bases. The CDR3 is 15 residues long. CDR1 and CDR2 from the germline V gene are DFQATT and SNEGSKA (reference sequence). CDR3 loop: CSARDLREVHQPQHF. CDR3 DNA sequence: TGCAGTGCTAGAGATCTAAGGGAGGTGCATCAGCCCCAGCATTTT.

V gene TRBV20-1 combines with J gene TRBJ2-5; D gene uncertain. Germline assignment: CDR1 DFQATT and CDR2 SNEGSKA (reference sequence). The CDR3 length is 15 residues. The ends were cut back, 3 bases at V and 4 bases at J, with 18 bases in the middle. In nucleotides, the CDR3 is TGCAGTGCTAGGGTGACGTCTACCCCGGGAGAGACCCAGTACTTC. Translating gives CSARVTSTPGETQYF.

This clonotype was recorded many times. This chain's CDR3 is CATSDWMNTEAFF. CDR3 DNA: TGTGCCACCAGTGATTGGATGAACACTGAAGCTTTCTTT. V is TRBV24-1 and J is TRBJ1-1; D ambiguous. V lost 2 bases to trimming and J lost 0 bases, with 3 bases between them. Germline V gene data show CDR1 as KGHDR and CDR2 as SFDVKD. The CDR3 is 13 amino acids.

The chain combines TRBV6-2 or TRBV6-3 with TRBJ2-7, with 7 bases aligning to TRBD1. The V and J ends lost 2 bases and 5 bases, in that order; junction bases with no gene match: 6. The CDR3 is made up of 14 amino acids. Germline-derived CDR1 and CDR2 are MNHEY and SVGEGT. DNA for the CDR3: TGTGCCAGCAGTTACCTAGGGACAGTCGACGAGCAGTACTTC. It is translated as CASSYLGTVDEQYF.

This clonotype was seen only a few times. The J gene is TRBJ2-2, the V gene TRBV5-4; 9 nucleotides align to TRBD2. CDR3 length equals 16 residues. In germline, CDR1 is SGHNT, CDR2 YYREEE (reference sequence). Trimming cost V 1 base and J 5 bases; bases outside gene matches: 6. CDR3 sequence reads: CASSLLSGRTTGELFF. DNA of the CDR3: TGTGCCAGCAGCTTGTTGAGCGGGAGGACGACCGGGGAGCTGTTTTTT.

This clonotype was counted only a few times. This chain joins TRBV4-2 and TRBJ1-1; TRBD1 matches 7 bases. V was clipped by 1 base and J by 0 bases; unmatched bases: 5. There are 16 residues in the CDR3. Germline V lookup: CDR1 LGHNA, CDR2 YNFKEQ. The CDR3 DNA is TGTGCCAGCAGCCAAGCCCAGGGGGTAATGAACACTGAAGCTTTCTTT. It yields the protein CASSQAQGVMNTEAFF.

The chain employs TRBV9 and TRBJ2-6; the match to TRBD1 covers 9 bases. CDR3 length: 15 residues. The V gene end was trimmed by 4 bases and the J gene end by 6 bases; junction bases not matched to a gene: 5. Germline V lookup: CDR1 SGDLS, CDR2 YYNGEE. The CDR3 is CASSPRTGEANVLTF. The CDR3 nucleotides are TGTGCCAGCAGCCCTCGGACAGGGGAGGCCAACGTCCTGACTTTC.

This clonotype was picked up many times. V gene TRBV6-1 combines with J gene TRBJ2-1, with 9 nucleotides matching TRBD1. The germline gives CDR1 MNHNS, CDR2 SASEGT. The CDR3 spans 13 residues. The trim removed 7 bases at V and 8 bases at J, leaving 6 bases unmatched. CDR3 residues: CASKETGGDEQFF. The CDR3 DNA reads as TGTGCCAGCAAGGAGACAGGGGGGGATGAGCAGTTCTTC.

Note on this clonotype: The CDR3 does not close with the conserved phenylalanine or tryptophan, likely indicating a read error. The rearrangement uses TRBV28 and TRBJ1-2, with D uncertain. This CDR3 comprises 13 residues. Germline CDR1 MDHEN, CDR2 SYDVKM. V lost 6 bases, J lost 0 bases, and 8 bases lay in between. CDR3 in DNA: TGTGCCAGCAGCCCCGATTCTAACTATGGCTACACCTCC. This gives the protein CASSPDSNYGYTS.

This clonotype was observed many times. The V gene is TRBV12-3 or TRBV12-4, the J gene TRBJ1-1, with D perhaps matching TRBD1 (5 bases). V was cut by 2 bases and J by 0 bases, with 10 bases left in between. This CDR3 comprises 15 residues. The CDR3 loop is CASSLIGEMNTEAFF. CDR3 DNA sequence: TGTGCCAGCAGTTTAATAGGGGAAATGAACACTGAAGCTTTCTTT.

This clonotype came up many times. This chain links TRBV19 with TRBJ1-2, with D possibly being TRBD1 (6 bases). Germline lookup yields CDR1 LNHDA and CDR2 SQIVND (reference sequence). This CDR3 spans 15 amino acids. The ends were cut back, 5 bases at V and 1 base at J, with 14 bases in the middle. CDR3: CASSARQALNYGYTF. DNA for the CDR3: TGTGCCAGTAGTGCGCGACAGGCCCTTAACTATGGCTACACCTTC.

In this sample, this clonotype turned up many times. The CDR3, as DNA: TGTGCCAGCAGCGCCAACAGGCGAATCCAGCATTTT. Protein: CASSANRRIQHF. V and J are TRBV12-3 or TRBV12-4 and TRBJ1-5; possible D gene TRBD1, 5 bases. The length of the CDR3 is 12 residues. Trimming took 6 bases from V and 12 from J, leaving 15 bases between them.

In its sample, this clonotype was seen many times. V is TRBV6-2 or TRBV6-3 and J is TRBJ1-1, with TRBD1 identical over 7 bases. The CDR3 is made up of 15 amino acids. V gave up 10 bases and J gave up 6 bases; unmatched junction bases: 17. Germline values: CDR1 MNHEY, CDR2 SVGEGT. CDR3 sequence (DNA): TGTGCCACCATGGGACAGCCTATCTTTTCCGCTGAAGCTTTCTTT. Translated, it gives CATMGQPIFSAEAFF.

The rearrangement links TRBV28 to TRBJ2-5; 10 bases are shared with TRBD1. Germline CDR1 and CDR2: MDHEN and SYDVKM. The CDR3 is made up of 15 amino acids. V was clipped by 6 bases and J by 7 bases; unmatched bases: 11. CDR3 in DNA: TGTGCCAGCAGCCTGAAGGGACAGGGGTTAGCGACCCAGTACTTC. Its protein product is CASSLKGQGLATQYF.

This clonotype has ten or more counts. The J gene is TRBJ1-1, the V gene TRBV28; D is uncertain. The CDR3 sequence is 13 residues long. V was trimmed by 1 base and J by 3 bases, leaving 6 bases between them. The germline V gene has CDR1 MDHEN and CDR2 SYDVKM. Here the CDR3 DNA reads TGTGCCAGCAGTTTATTAACGGACACTGAAGCTTTCTTT. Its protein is CASSLLTDTEAFF.

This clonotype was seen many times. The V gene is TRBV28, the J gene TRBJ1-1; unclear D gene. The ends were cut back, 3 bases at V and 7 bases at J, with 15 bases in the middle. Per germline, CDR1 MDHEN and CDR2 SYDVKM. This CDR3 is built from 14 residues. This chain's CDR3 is CASSFGLGGNEAFF. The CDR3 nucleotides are TGTGCCAGCAGTTTCGGGCTGGGAGGCAATGAAGCTTTCTTT.

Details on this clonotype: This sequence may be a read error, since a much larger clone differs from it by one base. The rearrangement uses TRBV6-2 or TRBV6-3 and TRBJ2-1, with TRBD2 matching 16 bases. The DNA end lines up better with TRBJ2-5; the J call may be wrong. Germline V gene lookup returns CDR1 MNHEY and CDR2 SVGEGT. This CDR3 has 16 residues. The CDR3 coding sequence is TGTGACAGCGGACCGGGACTAGCGGGAGGGCAAGAGACCCAGTACTTC. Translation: CDSGPGLAGGQETQYF.

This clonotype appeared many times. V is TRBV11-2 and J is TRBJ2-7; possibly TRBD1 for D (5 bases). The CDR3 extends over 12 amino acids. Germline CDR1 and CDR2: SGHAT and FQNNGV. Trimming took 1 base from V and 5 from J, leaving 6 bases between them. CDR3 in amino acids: CASSLVGDEQYF. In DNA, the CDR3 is TGTGCCAGCAGCTTAGTAGGGGACGAGCAGTACTTC.